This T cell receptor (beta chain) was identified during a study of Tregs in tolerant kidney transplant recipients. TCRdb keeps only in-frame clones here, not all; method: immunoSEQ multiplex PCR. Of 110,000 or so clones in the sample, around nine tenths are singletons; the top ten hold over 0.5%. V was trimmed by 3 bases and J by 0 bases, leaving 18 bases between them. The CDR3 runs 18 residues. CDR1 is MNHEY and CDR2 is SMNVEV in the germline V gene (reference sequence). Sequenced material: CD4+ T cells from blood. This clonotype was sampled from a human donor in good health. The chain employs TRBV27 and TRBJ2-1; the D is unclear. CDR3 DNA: TGTGCCAGCAGTTTGAATCTTAGAAGCCAGAGCTCCTACAATGAGCAGTTCTTC. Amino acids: CASSLNLRSQSSYNEQFF.